A selection of T cell receptor beta chains follows, all from one sample in a study of ipilimumab plus nivolumab after autologous stem cell transplantation. Method: immunoSEQ multiplex PCR; TCRdb's copy keeps in-frame clones and lacks some. The table records about 84,000 clones, under 85% of them present only once. Here the sequenced sample was PBMCs, taken in a trial of ipilimumab plus nivolumab as post-transplant consolidation. These TCRs come from a male donor with diffuse large B-cell lymphoma. CDR3s include the opening cysteine and the closing phenylalanine or tryptophan. The D gene is left open where the match is weak.

cdr3_length: 13
j_call: TRBJ2-3
d_call: -
v_call: TRBV6-6
cdr3_aa: CASRAPSTDTQYF

cdr3_length: 15
j_call: TRBJ2-7
d_call: -
v_call: TRBV15
cdr3_aa: CATSRVGGAAYEQYF

cdr3_length: 13
j_call: TRBJ2-1
d_call: TRBD1
v_call: TRBV25-1
cdr3_aa: CASPGTGDDEQFF

cdr3_length: 16
j_call: TRBJ1-6
d_call: TRBD1
v_call: TRBV4-2
cdr3_aa: CASSQVQDRGGVPLHF

cdr3_length: 14
j_call: TRBJ1-1
d_call: TRBD1
v_call: TRBV18
cdr3_aa: CASSVQGPNTEAFF

cdr3_length: 14
j_call: TRBJ2-7
d_call: -
v_call: TRBV6-5
cdr3_aa: CASSKGGLGVEQYF

cdr3_length: 12
j_call: TRBJ1-1
d_call: -
v_call: TRBV6-1
cdr3_aa: CASSERGTEAFF

cdr3_length: 15
j_call: TRBJ1-2
d_call: -
v_call: TRBV30
cdr3_aa: CAWSLNAGMGRGYTF

cdr3_length: 17
j_call: TRBJ2-3
d_call: -
v_call: TRBV4-1
cdr3_aa: CASSREIVAGSTDTQYF

cdr3_length: 11
j_call: TRBJ2-5
d_call: -
v_call: TRBV5-1
cdr3_aa: CASSLGRLFYF

cdr3_length: 14
j_call: TRBJ1-2
d_call: -
v_call: TRBV7-2
cdr3_aa: CASSPEATNYGYTF

cdr3_length: 13
j_call: TRBJ1-1
d_call: -
v_call: TRBV18
cdr3_aa: CASSPSDSRGAFF

cdr3_length: 13
j_call: TRBJ2-7
d_call: -
v_call: TRBV6-5
cdr3_aa: CASSYGRDYEQYF

cdr3_length: 14
j_call: TRBJ2-6
d_call: -
v_call: TRBV4-1
cdr3_aa: CASRRGSGANVLTF

cdr3_length: 15
j_call: TRBJ2-7
d_call: -
v_call: TRBV19
cdr3_aa: CASSNSPGTPSEQYF

cdr3_length: 15
j_call: TRBJ2-5
d_call: TRBD2
v_call: TRBV15
cdr3_aa: CATSRGSSGEATQYF

cdr3_length: 15
j_call: TRBJ2-2
d_call: TRBD1
v_call: TRBV19
cdr3_aa: CASSFGTGFTGELFF